The T cell receptor (beta chain) described here comes from a study of beta chain features in type 1 diabetes. The study reverse transcribed the entire isolated RNA, so it sequenced expressed TCRB transcripts. Some clones are missing from TCRdb's copy, which holds only in-frame ones; the method was immunoSEQ multiplex PCR. Of roughly 500,000 clones listed, over 25% are singletons. Trimming cost V 0 bases and J 4 bases, with 10 bases left between them. The CDR3 extends over 14 amino acids. Per germline, CDR1 SGHNT and CDR2 YYREEE (reference sequence). The gene calls are TRBV5-4 and TRBJ2-5, with D uncertain. The TCR comes from a young man in good health. The sample was naive CD4+ T cells from blood. The CDR3 sequence is CASSLARLIETQYF. The CDR3 DNA follows: TGTGCCAGCAGCTTGGCCCGACTGATAGAGACCCAGTACTTC.